This T cell receptor (beta chain) was recorded in a study of CD8+CD57+ T cells in acquired aplastic anemia. Patients included in sequencing had previously demonstrated CD8+CD57+ cell expansion by flow cytometry. Acquired aplastic anemia of severe grade affected all patients. Germline-derived CDR1 and CDR2 are SGHVS and FNYEAQ. The CDR3 sequence is 13 residues long. TCR beta VDJ and CDR3 were profiled, and genomic DNA was the template. MiXCR, applied by TCRdb to the reads, yields one record per CDR3 protein. Among roughly 170,000 distinct CDR3 sequences listed, 45% to 60% were seen once. Notes on this clonotype: One end of the junction does not line up with germline, which may come from a read error.

The chain employs TRBV7-6 and TRBJ1-6; D not resolved. Material for sequencing was sorted CD4+, CD8+, or CD8+CD57+ T cells (not recorded which) from PBMCs. The TCR sequence derives from a human donor with aplastic anemia. The CDR3 loop reads CAGSSAYNSPLHF. For the CDR3, the DNA is TGTGCCGGCAGCTCGGCCTATAATTCACCCCTCCACTTT.